The rows below give T cell receptor beta chains drawn from one sample of a study of identical twins. TCRdb analysed the 5' RACE reads with MiXCR anew, one entry per CDR3 protein. The sample lists more than 250,000 distinct CDR3 sequences; around 8.8% were seen once. This same sample was also part of a study on yellow fever vaccine responses in identical twins.

Sample: memory (CD45RO+) T cells sorted from blood. The receptors here all came from a woman between 18 and 29 years old in good health. Both conserved end residues are part of each CDR3. Fields, in order: CDR3 length, V gene, J gene, CDR3 protein.

cdr3_length: 15; v_call: TRBV7-6; j_call: TRBJ2-7; cdr3_aa: CASSLGDTLSYEQYF
cdr3_length: 13; v_call: TRBV2; j_call: TRBJ2-5; cdr3_aa: CASREYRKETQYF
cdr3_length: 13; v_call: TRBV12-3/TRBV12-4; j_call: TRBJ2-1; cdr3_aa: CASSLYRADEQFF
cdr3_length: 13; v_call: TRBV12-3/TRBV12-4; j_call: TRBJ1-1; cdr3_aa: CASRPSPNTEAFF
cdr3_length: 16; v_call: TRBV20-1; j_call: TRBJ1-5; cdr3_aa: CSASWIGGNSNQPQHF
cdr3_length: 14; v_call: TRBV7-9; j_call: TRBJ1-2; cdr3_aa: CASSRNVEDYGYTF
cdr3_length: 15; v_call: TRBV5-1; j_call: TRBJ2-1; cdr3_aa: CASSPTSSSYNEQFF
cdr3_length: 12; v_call: TRBV20-1; j_call: TRBJ1-1; cdr3_aa: CSARRENTEAFF
cdr3_length: 16; v_call: TRBV10-3; j_call: TRBJ2-7; cdr3_aa: CAISVRANRISYEQYF
cdr3_length: 15; v_call: TRBV10-3; j_call: TRBJ1-1; cdr3_aa: CAISDPTGGETEAFF
cdr3_length: 14; v_call: TRBV11-2; j_call: TRBJ2-3; cdr3_aa: CASRAFRPTDTQYF
cdr3_length: 16; v_call: TRBV12-5; j_call: TRBJ2-7; cdr3_aa: CASGLVLPGSSYEQYF
cdr3_length: 17; v_call: TRBV7-8; j_call: TRBJ1-3; cdr3_aa: CASSWLGRAGFGNTIYF
cdr3_length: 11; v_call: TRBV5-1; j_call: TRBJ2-7; cdr3_aa: CASSSQYEQYF
cdr3_length: 14; v_call: TRBV20-1; j_call: TRBJ2-5; cdr3_aa: CSARDILVQETQYF
cdr3_length: 14; v_call: TRBV4-1; j_call: TRBJ1-2; cdr3_aa: CASSQVVGVGGYTF
cdr3_length: 16; v_call: TRBV6-1; j_call: TRBJ2-6; cdr3_aa: CASRGPEPSGANVLTF
cdr3_length: 17; v_call: TRBV5-1; j_call: TRBJ2-5; cdr3_aa: CASSRSPTSPGTETQYF
cdr3_length: 12; v_call: TRBV4-2; j_call: TRBJ1-4; cdr3_aa: CASSQSQGILFF
cdr3_length: 15; v_call: TRBV24-1; j_call: TRBJ2-1; cdr3_aa: CATSDWTGENNEQFF
cdr3_length: 13; v_call: TRBV3-1; j_call: TRBJ2-5; cdr3_aa: CASSQAGLGTQYF
cdr3_length: 12; v_call: TRBV2; j_call: TRBJ2-1; cdr3_aa: CASSEGGRLRFF
cdr3_length: 18; v_call: TRBV9; j_call: TRBJ1-3; cdr3_aa: CASSVTFGGSHSGNTIYF
cdr3_length: 16; v_call: TRBV6-5; j_call: TRBJ2-3; cdr3_aa: CASSYSLAYSTDTQYF
cdr3_length: 15; v_call: TRBV28; j_call: TRBJ1-5; cdr3_aa: CASSLVTGSDQPQHF
cdr3_length: 17; v_call: TRBV7-7; j_call: TRBJ2-5; cdr3_aa: CASSKHGLAGAQETQYF
cdr3_length: 14; v_call: TRBV5-1; j_call: TRBJ2-5; cdr3_aa: CASSRTGSGETQYF
cdr3_length: 12; v_call: TRBV24-1; j_call: TRBJ2-5; cdr3_aa: CATSDRGETQYF
cdr3_length: 14; v_call: TRBV9; j_call: TRBJ2-5; cdr3_aa: CASSPEGLRETQYF
cdr3_length: 14; v_call: TRBV5-4; j_call: TRBJ1-4; cdr3_aa: CASSFEGRNEKLFF
cdr3_length: 15; v_call: TRBV20-1; j_call: TRBJ1-2; cdr3_aa: CSARDTAGLNYGYTF
cdr3_length: 16; v_call: TRBV18; j_call: TRBJ2-1; cdr3_aa: CASSPFSSGVYNEQFF
cdr3_length: 13; v_call: TRBV7-2; j_call: TRBJ2-3; cdr3_aa: CASSQVGPSRQYF
cdr3_length: 15; v_call: TRBV9; j_call: TRBJ2-1; cdr3_aa: CASTSQGQDYNEQFF
cdr3_length: 15; v_call: TRBV10-3; j_call: TRBJ1-3; cdr3_aa: CATTIQGAGGNTIYF
cdr3_length: 15; v_call: TRBV5-4; j_call: TRBJ1-2; cdr3_aa: CASSLGDRVSYGYTF
cdr3_length: 14; v_call: TRBV6-6; j_call: TRBJ1-5; cdr3_aa: CASSYKGDNQPQHF
cdr3_length: 11; v_call: TRBV29-1; j_call: TRBJ2-7; cdr3_aa: CSVEEYYEQYF
cdr3_length: 16; v_call: TRBV4-1; j_call: TRBJ1-2; cdr3_aa: CASSQGGQLLNWGYTF
cdr3_length: 14; v_call: TRBV12-3/TRBV12-4; j_call: TRBJ2-5; cdr3_aa: CASSWTGEGETQYF
cdr3_length: 13; v_call: TRBV27; j_call: TRBJ1-2; cdr3_aa: CAGSLRVNYGYTF